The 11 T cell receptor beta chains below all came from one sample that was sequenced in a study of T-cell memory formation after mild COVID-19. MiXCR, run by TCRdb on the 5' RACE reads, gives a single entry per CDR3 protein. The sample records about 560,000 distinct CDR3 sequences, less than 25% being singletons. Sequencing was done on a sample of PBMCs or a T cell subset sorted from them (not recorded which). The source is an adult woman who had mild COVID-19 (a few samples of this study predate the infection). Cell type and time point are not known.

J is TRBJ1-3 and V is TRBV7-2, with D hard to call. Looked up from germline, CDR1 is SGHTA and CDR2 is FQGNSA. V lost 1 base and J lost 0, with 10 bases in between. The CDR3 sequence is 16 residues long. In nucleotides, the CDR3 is TGTGCCAGCAGCTTAGAGGCGCTAATCTCTGGAAACACCATATATTTT. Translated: CASSLEALISGNTIYF. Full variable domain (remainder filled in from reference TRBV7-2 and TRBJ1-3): GAGVSQSPSNKVTEKGKDVELRCDPISGHTALYWYRQSLGQGLEFLIYFQGNSAPDKSGLPSDRFSAERTGGSVSTLTIQRTQQEDSAVYLCASSLEALISGNTIYFGEGSWLTVV.

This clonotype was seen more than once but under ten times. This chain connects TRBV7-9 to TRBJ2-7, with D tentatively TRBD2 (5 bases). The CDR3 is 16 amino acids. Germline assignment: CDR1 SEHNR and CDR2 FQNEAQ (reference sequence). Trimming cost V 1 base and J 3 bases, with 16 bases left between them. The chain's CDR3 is CASSLDPRDTSYEQYF. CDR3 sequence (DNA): TGTGCCAGCAGCTTAGATCCCCGGGATACAAGCTACGAGCAGTACTTC.

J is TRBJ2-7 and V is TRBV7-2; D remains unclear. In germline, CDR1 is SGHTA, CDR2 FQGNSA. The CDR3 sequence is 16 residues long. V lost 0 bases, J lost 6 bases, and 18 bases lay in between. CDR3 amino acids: CASSLALWQDRVEQYF. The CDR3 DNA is TGTGCCAGCAGCTTAGCGCTCTGGCAGGATCGGGTCGAGCAGTACTTC.

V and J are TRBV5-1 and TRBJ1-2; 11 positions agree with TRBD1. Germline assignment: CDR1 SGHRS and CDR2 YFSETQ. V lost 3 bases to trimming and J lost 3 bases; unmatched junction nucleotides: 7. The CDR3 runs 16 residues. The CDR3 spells CASSSDRGPQDYGYTF. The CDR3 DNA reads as TGCGCCAGCAGCTCGGACAGGGGGCCTCAGGACTATGGCTACACCTTC.

The CDR3 sequence is CATSRRTGTMQETQYF. The CDR3 bases are TGTGCCACCAGCAGACGAACCGGGACTATGCAAGAGACCCAGTACTTC. The chain joins TRBV15 to TRBJ2-5, with TRBD2 matching over 7 bases. The V and J ends lost 2 bases and 2 bases, in that order; junction bases with no gene match: 8. The CDR3 is 16 amino acids. CDR1 and CDR2 from the germline V gene are LNHNV and YYDKDF (reference sequence).

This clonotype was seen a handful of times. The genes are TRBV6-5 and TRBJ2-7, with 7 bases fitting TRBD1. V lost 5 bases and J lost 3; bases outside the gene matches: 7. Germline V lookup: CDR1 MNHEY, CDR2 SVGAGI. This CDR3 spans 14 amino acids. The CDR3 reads CASSRGTAYYEQYF. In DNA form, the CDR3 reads TGTGCCAGCAGTCGTGGGACAGCTTACTACGAGCAGTACTTC.

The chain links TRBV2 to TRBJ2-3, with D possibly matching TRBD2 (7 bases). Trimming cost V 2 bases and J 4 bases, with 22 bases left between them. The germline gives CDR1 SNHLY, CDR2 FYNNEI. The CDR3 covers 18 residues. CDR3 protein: CASSEFVDPQGRADTQYF. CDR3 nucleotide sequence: TGTGCCAGCAGTGAATTCGTCGACCCCCAGGGGAGGGCAGATACGCAGTATTTT.

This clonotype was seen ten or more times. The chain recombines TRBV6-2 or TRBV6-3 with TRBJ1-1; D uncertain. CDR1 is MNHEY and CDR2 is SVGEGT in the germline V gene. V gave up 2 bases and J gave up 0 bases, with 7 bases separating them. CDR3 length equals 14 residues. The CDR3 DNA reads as TGTGCCAGCAGTTACGCGTTTATGAACACTGAAGCTTTCTTT. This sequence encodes CASSYAFMNTEAFF.

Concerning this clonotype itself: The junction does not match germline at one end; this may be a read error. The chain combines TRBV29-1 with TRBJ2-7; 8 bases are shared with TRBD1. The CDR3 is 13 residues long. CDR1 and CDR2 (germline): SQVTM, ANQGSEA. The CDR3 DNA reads TGCAGCGCTGAACAGGGGGATACCTACGAGCAGTACTTC. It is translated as CSAEQGDTYEQYF.

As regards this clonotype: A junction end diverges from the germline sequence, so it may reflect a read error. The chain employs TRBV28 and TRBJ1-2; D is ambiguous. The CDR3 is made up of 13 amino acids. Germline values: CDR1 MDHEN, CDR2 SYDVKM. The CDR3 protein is CASRAPSNHGYTF. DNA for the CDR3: TGTGCCAGCAGGGCCCCAAGTAACCATGGCTACACCTTC.

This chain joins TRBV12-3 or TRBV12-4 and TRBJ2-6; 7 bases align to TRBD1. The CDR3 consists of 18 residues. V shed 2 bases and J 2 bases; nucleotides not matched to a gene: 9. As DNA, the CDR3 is TGTGCCAGCAGTTTACATCCTAGGGGGCTAGCTGGGGCCAACGTCCTGACTTTC. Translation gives CASSLHPRGLAGANVLTF.